This is a list of T cell receptor beta chains from one sample in a study of blood T cell repertoires in COVID-19. Clones were read by immunoSEQ multiplex PCR, and TCRdb kept only the in-frame ones, dropping some. This table has tens of thousands of clones, less than 85% appearing once. The sequencing input was peripheral blood. The receptors were sampled from an elderly woman with acute or convalescent COVID-19. Both conserved end residues are part of each CDR3. Each record gives: V gene, J gene, CDR3 protein.

TRBV5-1	TRBJ1-2	CASSGGTAYGYTF
TRBV6-5	TRBJ1-1	CASSYQGKNTEAFF
TRBV19	TRBJ1-4	CATSSFGRGEKLFF
TRBV27	TRBJ2-2	CASSPIRDFPGAGELFF
TRBV5-1	TRBJ1-1	CASSLVPVNTEAFF
TRBV6-5	TRBJ1-1	CASSTGQGRTEAFF
TRBV6-2/TRBV6-3	TRBJ2-7	CASSSGVGQYF
TRBV2	TRBJ2-3	CASSALAGGTDTQYF
TRBV11-3	TRBJ2-1	CASSVSGTGFYNEQFF
TRBV2	TRBJ1-4	CASAGQGNEKLFF
TRBV7-8	TRBJ1-1	CASSLAGDTEAFF
TRBV4-2	TRBJ2-5	CASSQGLAGEETQYF
TRBV21-1	TRBJ2-1	CASSNRVTSVHEGYNEQFF
TRBV5-1	TRBJ2-1	CASSSSGTSYNEQFF
TRBV12-5	TRBJ1-1	CASGTGAPTEAFF
TRBV29-1	TRBJ1-1	CSGQGFDEAFF
TRBV4-1	TRBJ2-7	CASSQGGGLTYEQYF
TRBV2	TRBJ2-3	CASSDRTSLSTDTQYF
TRBV4-1	TRBJ2-1	CASSLTPLTSGVYNEQFF
TRBV2	TRBJ2-5	CASSFDPGSSAQYF
TRBV7-6	TRBJ2-1	CASSLNRGRVGEQFF
TRBV7-2	TRBJ2-7	CASSLLVAGYEQYF
TRBV18	TRBJ1-2	CASSPKGGEGYGYTF
TRBV11-2	TRBJ2-2	CASSPSGGGTGELFF
TRBV7-3	TRBJ2-2	CASSFRASSGVEGTGELFF
TRBV12-3/TRBV12-4	TRBJ1-6	CASRDRSSPLHF
TRBV29-1	TRBJ2-1	CSVEDHVSGSYNEQFF
TRBV28	TRBJ2-5	CASSLGGGPLVSPQYF
TRBV19	TRBJ1-1	CASRRQENVNTEAFF
TRBV6-5	TRBJ1-5	CASSLGQIQPQHF
TRBV7-7	TRBJ2-7	CASSIGTGVDEQYF
TRBV18	TRBJ1-4	CASSPQSHRGSEKLFF
TRBV2	TRBJ1-5	CASSLTGDSPPQHF
TRBV24-1	TRBJ2-3	CATSSRWGPDTQYF
TRBV7-3	TRBJ2-2	CASSRDGITGELFF
TRBV30	TRBJ2-7	CAWSVSAYEQYF
TRBV18	TRBJ1-3	CASSQDRNSGNTIYF
TRBV5-1	TRBJ2-3	CASSLAGSDSTDTQYF
TRBV19	TRBJ1-2	CASMLGEDYGYTF
TRBV4-2	TRBJ2-1	CASSRKAGGRNEQFF
TRBV14	TRBJ1-1	CASSLLGQQNTEAFF
TRBV10-3	TRBJ2-1	CASGTSGMLEQFF
TRBV5-4	TRBJ1-6	CASSLGYGNSPLHF
TRBV11-2	TRBJ2-5	CASSLEWGPGQSPETQYF
TRBV7-2	TRBJ2-7	CASSPNRRGASYEQYF
TRBV7-9	TRBJ1-1	CASSPGLENTEAFF
TRBV6-2/TRBV6-3	TRBJ2-1	CASSPTSGRSNDEQFF
TRBV5-1	TRBJ2-1	CASSSVLAGPNEQFF
TRBV20-1	TRBJ2-7	CSAPRGALQYF
TRBV5-4	TRBJ1-3	CASSPDSLGNTIYF
TRBV6-1	TRBJ2-7	CASSKNTGGAGEQYF
TRBV6-1	TRBJ1-1	CASSEVVRSNTEAFF